These 8 T cell receptor beta chains share one sample of origin, sequenced in a study of blood T cell repertoires in COVID-19. Data came from immunoSEQ multiplex PCR; TCRdb stores just in-frame clones and leaves some out. This table holds some 140,000 clones, around 80% found once. Sequencing was done on a sample of PBMCs or T cells enriched from blood (not recorded which). The source of these receptors is a middle-aged man with acute COVID-19.

V is TRBV5-6 and J is TRBJ1-2, with D perhaps matching TRBD1 (6 bases). Germline CDR1 and CDR2: SGHDT and YYEEEE. Deletions cut 1 base from V and 8 bases from J, with 9 bases between. The CDR3 covers 12 residues. In DNA form, the CDR3 reads TGTGCCAGCAGCTTGTGGGGGCGCGGCTACACCTTC. Its translation: CASSLWGRGYTF.

The rearrangement links TRBV7-3 to TRBJ2-1, with no clear D. There are 12 residues in the CDR3. V was clipped by 5 bases and J by 9 bases, with 11 bases between them. Germline CDR1 and CDR2: SGHTA and FQGTGA. CDR3 coding DNA: TGTGCCAGCAGCAATCTAGGCTCTGAGCAGTTCTTC. Translating it yields CASSNLGSEQFF.

The V gene is TRBV7-3, the J gene TRBJ2-3, with 10 bases that match TRBD1. The CDR3 loop spans 14 amino acids. Germline CDR1 is SGHTA and CDR2 is FQGTGA. The trim removed 4 bases at V and 4 bases at J, leaving 2 bases unmatched. The CDR3 DNA follows: TGTGCCAGCAGCTCGACAGGGGGCTCAGATACGCAGTATTTT. The encoded protein is CASSSTGGSDTQYF.

This clone was observed a few times. This rearrangement joins TRBV27 to TRBJ1-1, with D perhaps matching TRBD1 (5 bases). Germline V gives CDR1 MNHEY, CDR2 SMNVEV (reference sequence). Trimming removed 0 bases at V and 5 bases at J, with 7 bases between. CDR3 length equals 13 residues. For the CDR3, the DNA is TGTGCCAGCAGTTTATCGGGGGGGACTGAAGCTTTCTTT. Translation: CASSLSGGTEAFF.

CDR3 region: CASSLTGTGGEQYF. In nucleotides, the CDR3 is TGTGCCAGCAGCTTAACAGGGACAGGCGGCGAGCAGTACTTC. The chain carries TRBV11-3 and TRBJ2-7; 8 positions match TRBD1. The CDR3 consists of 14 residues. Per the germline V gene, CDR1 is SGHNT and CDR2 is YENEEA. With 2 bases clipped from V and 6 bases from J, the junction kept 6 bases outside the gene matches.

This chain joins TRBV24-1 and TRBJ2-2; 8 bases line up with TRBD1. The CDR3 consists of 14 residues. V dropped 5 bases and J dropped 6; count of bases not matched to a gene: 4. Germline CDR1 and CDR2: KGHDR and SFDVKD. For the CDR3, the DNA is TGTGCCACCAGTGCAGGGGGCGAGGCCGGGGAGCTGTTTTTT. Translating gives CATSAGGEAGELFF.

Only one count was recorded for this clone. The sample carries other DNA sequences with the same CDR3. This rearrangement joins TRBV28 to TRBJ1-4, with TRBD1 matching over 7 bases. The germline V gene has CDR1 MDHEN and CDR2 SYDVKM. The trim removed 8 bases at V and 8 bases at J, leaving 5 bases unmatched. This CDR3 has 12 residues. The CDR3 nucleotides are TGTGCCAGCCGACAGGGCAACGAAAAACTGTTTTTT. This codes for CASRQGNEKLFF.

The V gene is TRBV9, the J gene TRBJ2-1; 9 bases line up with TRBD1. CDR3 length equals 15 residues. Germline V gene lookup returns CDR1 SGDLS and CDR2 YYNGEE. The J segment lost 0 bases and the V segment lost 4 bases, leaving 2 bases of the junction unmatched. The CDR3 nucleotides are TGTGCCAGCAGCCAGGGACAGGGCTCCTACAATGAGCAGTTCTTC. It codes for CASSQGQGSYNEQFF.